This paragraph reports one T cell receptor (beta chain). From germline, CDR1 is DFQATT and CDR2 SNEGSKA (reference sequence). This CDR3 spans 14 amino acids. Trimming removed 3 bases at V and 13 bases at J, with 22 bases between. The sample comes from a study of blood T cell repertoires in COVID-19. Study information: Collection of acute and convalescent COVID-19 samples took place in the United States, Italy and Spain. PBMCs, B-cell-depleted T cells, or T cells provided the cDNA or gDNA that made up the material.

In the authors' workflow: Amplification from reference gene primers served as the basis for estimated nucleated cell counts. Profiled with immunoSEQ multiplex PCR; TCRdb holds only in-frame clones, not every one. V, J and clone size derive from that table, while D and trimming were established from the DNA sequence. The repertoire includes under 70,000 clones, about nine tenths of them detected once, and roughly 43% sits in the top ten. The specimen was peripheral blood. J is TRBJ2-1 and V is TRBV20-1; D may be TRBD1 (5 bases). This receptor was identified in an older woman with COVID-19, enrolled during active disease. As DNA, the CDR3 is TGCAGTGCTAGTGAGTGGGCCGTCCCACAGGTACAGTTCTTC. Its translation: CSASEWAVPQVQFF.